The clone carrying this T cell receptor beta chain appeared a single time. The CDR3 totals 16 residues. Between the trimmed V and J ends, which lost 3 bases and 7 bases, there was a span of 19 bases. Germline V CDR1 and CDR2: SGHTS, YDEGEE. This sample was included in a study of blood T cell repertoires in COVID-19. Study information: Samples of COVID-19 (acute and convalescent) were obtained from the United States, Italy and Spain. PBMCs, B-cell-depleted T cells, or T cells were the source of the cDNA or gDNA that made up the material.

As processed by the authors: How many nucleated cells were present was estimated from reference gene primer amplification. Assay used: immunoSEQ multiplex PCR; TCRdb lists only in-frame clones, some missing. V, J and clone size are taken as reported in that table, and D and trimming were inferred from the DNA itself. The sample contains approximately 97,000 clones, 75% to 95% of which appear only once. The chain carries TRBV5-8 and TRBJ2-2, with D perhaps TRBD2 (5 bases). Sequencing was carried out using peripheral blood. The TCR originated in a man in his 60s with acute or convalescent COVID-19. CDR3 amino acids: CASSSIVLMEVGELFF. The CDR3 bases are TGTGCCAGCAGCTCAATCGTGTTAATGGAGGTCGGGGAGCTGTTTTTT.